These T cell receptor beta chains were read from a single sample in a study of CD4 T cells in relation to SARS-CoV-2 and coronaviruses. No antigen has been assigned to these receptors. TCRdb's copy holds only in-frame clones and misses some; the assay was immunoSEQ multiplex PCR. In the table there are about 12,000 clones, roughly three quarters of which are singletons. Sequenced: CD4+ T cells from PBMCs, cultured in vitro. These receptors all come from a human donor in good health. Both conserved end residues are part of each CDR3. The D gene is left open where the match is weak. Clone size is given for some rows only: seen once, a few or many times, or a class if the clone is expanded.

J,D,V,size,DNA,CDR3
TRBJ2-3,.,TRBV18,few,TGTGCCAGCTCACCTAGCACAGATACGCAGTATTTT,CASSPSTDTQYF
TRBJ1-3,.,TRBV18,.,TGTGCCAGCTCACCCTCCGACAAGGGTGTCGCTGGAAACACCATATATTTT,CASSPSDKGVAGNTIYF
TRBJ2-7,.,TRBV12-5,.,TGTGCTAGTGGTATGACCGACCTGCACGAGCAGTACTTC,CASGMTDLHEQYF
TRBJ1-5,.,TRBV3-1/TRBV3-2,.,TGTGCCAGCAGCCGCTCGGGTTTCCAGCCCCAGCATTTT,CASSRSGFQPQHF
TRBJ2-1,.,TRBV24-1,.,TGTGCCACCAGCGGGAGCTCCTACAATGAGCAGTTCTTC,CATSGSSYNEQFF
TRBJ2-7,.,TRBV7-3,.,TGTGCCAGCAGCCGCGATAGGGACTCCTACGAGCAGTACTTC,CASSRDRDSYEQYF
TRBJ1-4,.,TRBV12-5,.,TGTGCTAGTGGTTTGGTTGCGGGCGCAACTAATGAAAAACTGTTTTTT,CASGLVAGATNEKLFF
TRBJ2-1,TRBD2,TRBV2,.,TGTGCCAGGAGTAAGCCCGGGACTACCAATGAGCAGTTCTTC,CARSKPGTTNEQFF
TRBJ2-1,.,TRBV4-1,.,TGCGCCAGCAGCCAAGTAGGGACTCGAGACAATGAGCAGTTCTTC,CASSQVGTRDNEQFF
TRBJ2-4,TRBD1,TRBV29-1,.,TGCAGCGCTGCACAGGGGGCTGGTGAAAACATTCAGTACTTC,CSAAQGAGENIQYF
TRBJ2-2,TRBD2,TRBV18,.,TGTGCCAGCTCACCAGTTTCGAGCGGGAGCTCCGGGGAGCTGTTTTTT,CASSPVSSGSSGELFF
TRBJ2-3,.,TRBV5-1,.,TGCGCCAGCAGCTTGATCGGGGGAACAGATACGCAGTATTTT,CASSLIGGTDTQYF
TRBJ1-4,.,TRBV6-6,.,TGTGCCAGCAGTGACGGCGGCAGGGAAGGGGAAAAACTGTTTTTT,CASSDGGREGEKLFF
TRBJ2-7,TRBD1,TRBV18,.,TGTGCCAGCTCGCCACAGGGGTCCGAGGACGAGCAGTACTTC,CASSPQGSEDEQYF
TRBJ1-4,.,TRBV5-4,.,TGTGCCAGCAGCTTGGAGGGGGTTACTAATGAAAAACTGTTTTTT,CASSLEGVTNEKLFF